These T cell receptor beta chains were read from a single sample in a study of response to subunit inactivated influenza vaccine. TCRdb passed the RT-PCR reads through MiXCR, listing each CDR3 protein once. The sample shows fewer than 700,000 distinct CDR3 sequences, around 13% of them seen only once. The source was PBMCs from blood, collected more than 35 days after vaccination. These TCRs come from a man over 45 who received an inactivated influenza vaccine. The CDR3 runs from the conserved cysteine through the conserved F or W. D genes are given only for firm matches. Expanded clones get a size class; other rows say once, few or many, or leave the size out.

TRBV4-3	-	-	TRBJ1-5	CASQSAGTSSNQPQHF	TGCGCCAGCCAATCGGCTGGGACGTCTAGCAATCAGCCCCAGCATTTT
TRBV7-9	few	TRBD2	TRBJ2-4	CASSLRGGGRRYF	TGTGCCAGCAGCTTAAGGGGCGGGGGAAGGAGGTACTTC
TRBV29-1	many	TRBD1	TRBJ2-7	CSVGTGSSYEQYF	TGCAGCGTGGGGACAGGGTCTTCCTACGAGCAGTACTTC
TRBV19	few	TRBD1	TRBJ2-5	CASSSGTGVATQYF	TGTGCCAGTAGTTCCGGGACAGGGGTTGCGACCCAGTACTTC
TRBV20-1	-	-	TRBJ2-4	CSASDRLQNIQYF	TGCAGTGCCTCAGACAGGCTTCAAAACATTCAGTACTTC
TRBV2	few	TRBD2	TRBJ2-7	CASSVLAGAGEQYF	TGTGCCAGCAGTGTTTTAGCGGGAGCGGGCGAGCAGTACTTC
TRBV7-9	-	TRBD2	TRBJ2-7	CASSPREGGFYEQYF	TGTGCCAGCAGCCCCCGGGAGGGGGGCTTCTACGAGCAGTACTTC
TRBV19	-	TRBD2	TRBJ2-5	CASSIDRTRQETQHF	TGTGCCAGTAGTATAGATCGGACTAGACAAGAGACCCAGCACTTC
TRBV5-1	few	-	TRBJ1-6	CASSLGRDNSPLHF	TGCGCCAGCAGCTTGGGGCGGGATAATTCACCCCTCCACTTT
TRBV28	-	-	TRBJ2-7	CASSLPGSLEQYF	TGTGCCAGCAGCCTCCCAGGGTCTTTGGAGCAGTACTTC
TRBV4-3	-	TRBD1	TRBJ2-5	CASSRRTGGWETQYF	TGCGCCAGCAGCCGACGGACAGGGGGCTGGGAGACCCAGTACTTC
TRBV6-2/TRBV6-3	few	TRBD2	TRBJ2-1	CASSKGLAGEGDRNEQFF	TGTGCCAGCAGCAAGGGACTAGCGGGAGAAGGGGATCGCAATGAGCAGTTCTTC
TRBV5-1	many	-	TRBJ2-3	CASSLQGLTDTQYF	TGCGCCAGCAGCTTACAGGGCCTCACAGATACGCAGTATTTT
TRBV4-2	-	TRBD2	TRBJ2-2	CASSLSPRASGMDGELFF	TGTGCCAGCAGCCTCAGTCCCCGAGCTAGCGGGATGGACGGGGAGCTGTTTTTT
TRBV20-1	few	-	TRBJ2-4	CSARGGGVAKNIQYF	TGCAGTGCGCGTGGAGGCGGGGTGGCCAAAAACATTCAGTACTTC
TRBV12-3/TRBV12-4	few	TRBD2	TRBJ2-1	CASRIGTTYNEQFF	TGTGCCAGCAGGATCGGGACTACCTACAATGAGCAGTTCTTC
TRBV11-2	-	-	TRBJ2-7	CASSSKSLSSVQYF	TGTGCCAGCAGCTCCAAATCCCTCAGTTCGGTGCAGTACTTC
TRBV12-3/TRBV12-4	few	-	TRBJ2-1	CASSKLGGSSYNEQFF	TGTGCCAGCAGCAAACTCGGGGGTAGCTCCTACAATGAGCAGTTCTTC
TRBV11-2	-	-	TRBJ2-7	CASSLEGGHLPYEQYF	TGTGCCAGCAGCTTAGAGGGTGGTCACCTCCCCTACGAGCAGTACTTC
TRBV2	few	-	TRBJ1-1	CASTPTANTEAFF	TGTGCCAGCACCCCGACAGCGAACACTGAAGCTTTCTTT
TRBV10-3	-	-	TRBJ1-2	CAISDPVGQSGYGYTF	TGTGCCATCAGTGATCCAGTGGGGCAGTCCGGCTATGGCTACACCTTC
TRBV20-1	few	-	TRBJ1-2	CSAFNTGDTNYGYTF	TGCAGTGCTTTTAATACAGGAGACACTAACTATGGCTACACCTTC
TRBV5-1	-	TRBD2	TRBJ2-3	CASSLAGGDNSYTDTQYF	TGCGCCAGCAGCTTGGCCGGGGGGGATAATTCCTACACAGATACGCAGTATTTT
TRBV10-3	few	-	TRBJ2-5	CAVRGGKTETQYF	TGTGCCGTCCGAGGTGGCAAAACAGAGACCCAGTACTTC
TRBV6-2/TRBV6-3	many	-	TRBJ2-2	CASSYSKGGLSTGELFF	TGTGCCAGCAGTTACTCCAAAGGGGGACTTTCCACCGGGGAGCTGTTTTTT
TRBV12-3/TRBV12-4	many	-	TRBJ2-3	CASSLPTGANTQYF	TGTGCCAGCAGTTTACCTACGGGAGCGAATACGCAGTATTTT
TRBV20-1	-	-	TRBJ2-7	CSARDPGINQYEQYF	TGCAGTGCTAGAGACCCTGGGATAAACCAGTATGAGCAGTACTTC
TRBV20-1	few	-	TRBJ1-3	CSAFPSAGGLPLPSGNTIYF	TGCAGTGCTTTCCCTAGCGCCGGGGGCCTCCCTCTCCCCTCTGGAAACACCATATATTTT
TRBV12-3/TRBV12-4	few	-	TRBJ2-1	CASSATGQGEQFF	TGTGCCAGCAGTGCTACAGGGCAGGGCGAGCAGTTCTTC
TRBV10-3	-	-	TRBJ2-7	CAISAYLSSYEQYF	TGTGCCATCAGTGCGTATTTGAGCTCCTACGAGCAGTACTTC
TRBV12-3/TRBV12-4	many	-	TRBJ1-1	CASSFAARNTEAFF	TGTGCCAGCAGTTTCGCAGCCAGGAACACTGAAGCTTTCTTT
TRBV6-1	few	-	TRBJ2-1	CASSQGPGGNEQFF	TGTGCCAGCAGTCAAGGCCCCGGTGGGAATGAGCAGTTCTTC
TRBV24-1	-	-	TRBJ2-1	CATSARLVPYNEQFF	TGTGCCACCAGTGCGAGACTAGTCCCCTACAATGAGCAGTTCTTC
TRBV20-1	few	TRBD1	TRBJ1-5	CSARDRQGVNQPQHF	TGCAGTGCTAGAGACCGACAGGGGGTAAATCAGCCCCAGCATTTT
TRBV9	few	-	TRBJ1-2	CASSVRVQEGEGYTF	TGTGCCAGCAGCGTACGGGTGCAGGAGGGTGAGGGCTACACCTTC
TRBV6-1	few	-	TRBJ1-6	CASSSGGFNSPLHF	TGTGCCAGCAGCTCCGGCGGATTCAATTCACCCCTCCACTTT
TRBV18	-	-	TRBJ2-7	CASSPPGAAYEQYF	TGTGCCAGCTCACCACCGGGGGCAGCCTACGAGCAGTACTTC
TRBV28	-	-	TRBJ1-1	CASRRELVMNTEAFF	TGTGCCAGCAGGCGAGAGTTGGTCATGAACACTGAAGCTTTCTTT
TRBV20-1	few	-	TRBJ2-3	CSEQGGGTDTQYF	TGCAGTGAGCAGGGGGGAGGGACAGATACGCAGTATTTT
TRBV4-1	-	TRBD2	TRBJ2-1	CASSQVDRGAYNEQFF	TGCGCCAGCAGCCAAGTGGATCGGGGGGCCTACAATGAGCAGTTCTTC
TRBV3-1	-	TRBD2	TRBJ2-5	CASRNLAGGQETQYF	TGTGCCAGCAGAAACCTAGCGGGGGGTCAAGAGACCCAGTACTTC
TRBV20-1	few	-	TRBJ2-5	CSPITRDEWYQETQYF	TGCAGTCCCATAACCCGGGACGAATGGTACCAAGAGACCCAGTACTTC
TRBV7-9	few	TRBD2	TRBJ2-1	CASSQGLAFYNEQFF	TGTGCCAGCAGCCAAGGACTAGCGTTCTACAATGAGCAGTTCTTC
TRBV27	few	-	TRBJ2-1	CASRSVGINYNEQFF	TGTGCCAGCAGATCCGTCGGGATCAATTACAATGAGCAGTTCTTC
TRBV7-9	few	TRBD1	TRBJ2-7	CASSLGGTGIIYEQYF	TGTGCCAGCAGCTTAGGCGGGACAGGGATAATCTACGAGCAGTACTTC
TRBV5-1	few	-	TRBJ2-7	CASSKGEREREQYF	TGCGCCAGCAGCAAAGGTGAGAGGGAGCGGGAGCAGTACTTC
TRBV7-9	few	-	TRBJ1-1	CASSPLARGTEAFF	TGTGCCAGCAGCCCACTCGCGAGGGGCACTGAAGCTTTCTTT
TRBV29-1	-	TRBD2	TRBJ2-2	CSVPGTSGTGELFF	TGCAGCGTCCCCGGGACTAGCGGCACCGGGGAGCTGTTTTTT
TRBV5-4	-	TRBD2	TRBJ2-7	CASSVGLNSYEQYF	TGTGCCAGCAGCGTGGGACTAAACTCCTACGAGCAGTACTTC
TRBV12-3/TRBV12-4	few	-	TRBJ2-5	CASSPGRVKKGTQYF	TGTGCCAGCAGTCCGGGCCGCGTTAAGAAGGGGACCCAGTACTTC
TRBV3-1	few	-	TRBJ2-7	CASSQDLIVGNEQYF	TGTGCCAGCAGCCAAGATTTGATTGTAGGCAACGAGCAGTACTTC
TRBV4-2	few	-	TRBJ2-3	CASTTRGGGTDTQYF	TGTGCCAGCACCACGAGGGGGGGGGGCACAGATACGCAGTATTTT